This T cell receptor beta chain was recorded in a study of cytomegalovirus exposure and HLA in healthy donors. Primers: 60 Vbeta forward and 13 Jbeta reverse. Measured with immunoSEQ multiplex PCR; TCRdb has only the in-frame clones, and not every one. Of fewer than 350,000 clones in the sample, approximately 90% were seen once. The CDR3 extends over 12 amino acids. The germline gives CDR1 SGHKS, CDR2 YYEKEE (reference sequence). V lost 3 bases to trimming and J lost 7 bases; unmatched junction nucleotides: 1. Sequenced sample: PBMCs. The chain is built from TRBV5-5 and TRBJ2-1; TRBD2 matches at 7 bases. The TCR sequence derives from a woman aged 18-35 years in good health and CMV-seronegative. CDR3 sequence (DNA): TGTGCCAGCAGCTCGCGGGGGAATGAGCAGTTCTTC. It is translated as CASSSRGNEQFF.